This T cell receptor (beta chain) stems from a study of blood T cell repertoires in COVID-19. Study at large: Specimens from acute and convalescent COVID-19 originated in the United States, Italy and Spain. The analysed material was cDNA or gDNA that came from T cells, B-cell-depleted T cells, or PBMCs.

Methods used by the authors: Reference gene primer amplification gave estimated nucleated cell counts. Profiling relied on immunoSEQ multiplex PCR, and the TCRdb table lists in-frame clones only, not all of them. That table furnishes V, J and clone size, whereas the DNA furnished D and trimming. The sample includes under 500,000 clones, roughly 90% of them seen just once. This CDR3 spans 14 amino acids. The V segment lost 5 bases and the J segment 2 bases; nucleotides outside the gene matches: 4. Germline CDR1 and CDR2: SGHTA and FQGNSA. The chain links TRBV7-2 to TRBJ1-2, with 8 bases identical to TRBD1. Sequenced material: peripheral blood. The TCR sequence derives from a woman under 40 with acute or convalescent COVID-19. CDR3 DNA sequence: TGTGCCAGCAGCCCTCGACAGGGGAACTATGGCTACACCTTC. As protein: CASSPRQGNYGYTF.